This T cell receptor beta chain was captured by sequencing in a study of blood T cells in healthy people across ages (dated by TCRdb to 2014 to 2015). With respect to the entire study: In model experiments, template switching captured roughly one uniquely barcoded TCR beta cDNA molecule for every two T cells. The study measured age-related changes in TCR beta repertoire diversity using deep sequencing normalized with unique cDNA molecular identifiers. The donors were split into four age groups: young (average about 16 years), middle-aged (about 40), aged (roughly 68) and long-lived (approximately 89). To avoid experimental bias, donors of different ages were distributed randomly across sequencing lanes. Two additional independent replicas of 1 million unique cDNA reads from the same blood draw were analyzed for two donors (one aged 18 to 30 and one aged 80 or older).

The CDR3 spans 16 residues, from the cysteine through the phenylalanine. The DNA shown is the 48-base CDR3, in frame from base 1. The germline V gene yields SGHRS for CDR1 and YFSETQ for CDR2. Donors were roughly 40 systemically healthy Caucasian individuals from Russia aged roughly 6 to 90 years. Each donor gave around 9.5 milliliters of peripheral blood, collected into EDTA-treated Vacutainer tubes. Ficoll-Paque density-gradient centrifugation was used to isolate PBMCs, with at least 7 million obtained per sample. Trizol reagent was used to extract total RNA from the PBMCs, yielding at least 6 micrograms per sample. For every donor, an aliquot of PBMCs went through flow cytometry to measure the percentages of naive CD45RAhigh/CD27high T cells. On this clonotype: Its specific antigen is unknown. Per-nucleotide qualities are absent, and no much larger clonotype sits a single base away.

General study outcomes and caveats: The long-lived group showed more naive CD4+ T cells, fewer expanded clones and increased TCR diversity than the aged group, suggesting age selection. Observed TCR beta diversity per million T cells fell roughly linearly with age, and a significant reduction was already apparent by age around 39. Total diversity estimates from one million sequenced T cells were considered lower bounds and underestimates. Because donor CMV infection status was unknown, age-related changes in expanded clonotypes were potentially confounded. Observed TCR beta diversity correlated strongly with the percentage of naive T cells measured by flow cytometry. Since profiling was done on bulk unsorted PBMCs, naive and antigen-experienced compartments could not be conclusively compared.

Library preparation employed 5' RACE. The instrument given in TCRdb is Illumina HiSeq 2500. A second about 7 to 11 cycle PCR used a sample-barcoded 5' primer and a J-beta primer mix. A template-switch 5' adaptor carrying 12 random nucleotides introduced a unique molecular identifier onto each TCR beta cDNA molecule. Each sample yielded at least 3 million CDR3-containing paired-end reads. First-strand cDNA was synthesized from all RNA with the Mint cDNA synthesis kit, primed by a TRBC-specific oligonucleotide. Following uracil-DNA glycosylase treatment, a first 18-cycle PCR with universal primers M1SS and BC2_uni_R was performed on all cDNA. On the study's bioinformatics: Normalization of each sample was performed by random selection of 1 million high-quality reads, each carrying a distinct molecular identifier. Instead of being binned into consensus sequences, reads that shared molecular identifiers were thrown out. MiTCR, with a Q25 quality threshold and the strictest error-elimination algorithm, was used for CDR3 identification, clonotype clustering and error correction. A nonparametric unseen species model using Euler transformation provided a lower-bound estimate of total TCR beta diversity. TCRdb ran its own pipeline on the public reads, namely fastp trimming at Q25 and MiXCR clone calling, and kept in-frame beta chains. Records with the same CDR3 protein are collapsed into one entry carrying the most frequent genes and DNA. The V and J calls were not made by the authors but by TCRdb's processing. Here the sample has about 800,000 distinct CDR3 sequences; 46% occur a single time. Around a sixth of the sample rests with the top ten.

Rearrangement joined TRBV5-1 to TRBJ2-1; 9 of the junction bases match TRBD2. The end of the DNA is better explained by TRBJ2-7, so the J call may be wrong. Sequenced material: blood. The clonotype originates from an elderly man in good health. The DNA reads TGCGCCAGCATCCCTGGGGCGGGAGGGCTGGGCAATGAGCAGTACTTC. Its amino acids are CASIPGAGGLGNEQYF.